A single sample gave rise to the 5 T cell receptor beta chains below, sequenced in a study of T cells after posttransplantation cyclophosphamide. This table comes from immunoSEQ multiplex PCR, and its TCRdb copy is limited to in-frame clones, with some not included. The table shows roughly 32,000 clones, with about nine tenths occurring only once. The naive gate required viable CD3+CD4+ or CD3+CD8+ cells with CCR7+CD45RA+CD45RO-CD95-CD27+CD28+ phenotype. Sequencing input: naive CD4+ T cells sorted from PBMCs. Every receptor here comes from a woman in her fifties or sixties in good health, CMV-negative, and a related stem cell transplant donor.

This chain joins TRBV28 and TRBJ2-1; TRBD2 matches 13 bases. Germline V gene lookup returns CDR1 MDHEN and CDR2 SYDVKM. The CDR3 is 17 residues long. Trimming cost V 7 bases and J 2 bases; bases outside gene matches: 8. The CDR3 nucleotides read TGTGCCAGCACCGATGCCGGACTAGCGGGAGCCTACAATGAGCAGTTCTTC. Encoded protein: CASTDAGLAGAYNEQFF.

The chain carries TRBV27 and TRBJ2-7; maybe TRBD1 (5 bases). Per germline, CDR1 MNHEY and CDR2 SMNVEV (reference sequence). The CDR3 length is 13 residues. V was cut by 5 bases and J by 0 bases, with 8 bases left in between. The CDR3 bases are TGTGCCAGCAGTAAGGGGTTCTCCTACGAGCAGTACTTC. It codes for CASSKGFSYEQYF.

The CDR3 bases are TGTGCCAGCAGCCGACTACAGGGGCATGGCTACACCTTC. It translates to CASSRLQGHGYTF. J is TRBJ1-2 and V is TRBV7-2; TRBD1 matches 7 bases. With V trimmed by 5 bases and J by 6 bases, 6 bases remained unmatched. Germline values: CDR1 SGHTA, CDR2 FQGNSA. The CDR3 extends over 13 amino acids. Variable domain in full (rest from reference TRBV7-2 and TRBJ1-2): GAGVSQSPSNKVTEKGKDVELRCDPISGHTALYWYRQSLGQGLEFLIYFQGNSAPDKSGLPSDRFSAERTGGSVSTLTIQRTQQEDSAVYLCASSRLQGHGYTFGSGTRLTVV.

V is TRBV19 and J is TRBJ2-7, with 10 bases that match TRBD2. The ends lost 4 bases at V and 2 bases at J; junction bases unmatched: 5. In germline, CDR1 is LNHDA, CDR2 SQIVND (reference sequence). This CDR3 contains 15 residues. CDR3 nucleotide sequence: TGTGCCAGTAGTAGCCAGACTAGCGGGCCCTACGAGCAGTACTTC. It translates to CASSSQTSGPYEQYF.

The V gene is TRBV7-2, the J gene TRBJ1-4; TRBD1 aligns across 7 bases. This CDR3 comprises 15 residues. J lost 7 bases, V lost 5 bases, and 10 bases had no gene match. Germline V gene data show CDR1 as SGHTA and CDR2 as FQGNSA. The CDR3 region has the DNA TGTGCCAGCAGCCCCGGTCCAGGGGGTTTTGAAAAACTGTTTTTT. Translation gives CASSPGPGGFEKLFF.